The next 29 T cell receptor beta chains were all read from a single sample in a study of long-term antiretroviral therapy in people with HIV. The assay, immunoSEQ v3.0, was run at survey level. Sequencing used immunoSEQ multiplex PCR; TCRdb keeps in-frame clones, though not all of them. The sample has about 24,000 clones, around 90% seen once. The source material was unsorted PBMCs, sampled 1.8 years before starting antiretroviral therapy. The receptors were sampled from a middle-aged man with HIV.

This clone turned up a few times. The J gene is TRBJ1-2, the V gene TRBV2; 7 nucleotides align to TRBD1. Germline assignment: CDR1 SNHLY and CDR2 FYNNEI. V lost 5 bases to trimming and J lost 3 bases; unmatched junction nucleotides: 3. CDR3 size: 13 residues. The CDR3 DNA sequence: TGTGCCAGCAGTCAAGGGACAGACTATGGCTACACCTTC. It specifies CASSQGTDYGYTF.

This clone appeared a single time. This chain connects TRBV29-1 to TRBJ2-7; D possibly corresponds to TRBD2 (5 bases). Germline CDR1 reads SQVTM; CDR2 reads ANQGSEA. V lost 6 bases to trimming and J lost 7 bases, with 22 bases between them. The CDR3 is made up of 14 amino acids. The CDR3 region is CSVEGWGGYYEQYF. The CDR3 bases are TGCAGCGTAGAGGGTTGGGGTGGGTACTATGAGCAGTACTTC.

This chain uses TRBV28 with TRBJ1-3, with no clear D. The CDR3 is 15 residues long. With 5 bases removed from V and 0 bases from J, the gap between germline ends came to 11 bases. Per the germline V gene, CDR1 is MDHEN and CDR2 is SYDVKM. CDR3 protein: CASSPPMSSGNTIYF. CDR3 DNA: TGTGCCAGCAGTCCACCGATGAGCTCTGGAAACACCATATATTTT.

V usage is TRBV6-5 and J usage is TRBJ1-2; possible D gene TRBD1, 5 bases. This CDR3 comprises 14 residues. CDR1 is MNHEY and CDR2 is SVGAGI in the germline V gene. V lost 1 base, J lost 4 bases, and 10 bases lay in between. The DNA for the CDR3 is TGTGCCAGCAGTTACTTTGGAGGGGTCTATGGCTACACCTTC. Its protein product is CASSYFGGVYGYTF.

The chain couples TRBV5-5 to TRBJ1-3; no firm D call. This CDR3 has 16 amino acids. Trimming took 6 bases from V and 0 from J, leaving 16 bases between them. Germline CDR1 is SGHKS and CDR2 is YYEKEE (reference sequence). The CDR3 sequence: CASTRVDSLSGNTIYF. The CDR3 bases are TGTGCCAGCACCAGAGTAGACTCCCTCTCTGGAAACACCATATATTTT. Together with reference TRBV5-5 and TRBJ1-3, the CDR3 gives the full variable domain: DAGVTQSPTHLIKTRGQQVTLRCSPISGHKSVSWYQQVLGQGPQFIFQYYEKEERGRGNFPDRFSARQFPNYSSELNVNALLLGDSALYLCASTRVDSLSGNTIYFGEGSWLTVV.

The gene calls are TRBV5-4 and TRBJ2-3, with 11 bases lining up with TRBD2. The CDR3 sequence is 16 residues long. The germline V gene encodes CDR1 SGHNT and CDR2 YYREEE (reference sequence). The junction had 8 bases not matched to a gene; V was cut back by 6 bases and J by 2 bases. As DNA, the CDR3 is TGTGCCAGCACACAGCGACTAGCGGGAATCACAGATACGCAGTATTTT. Translating it yields CASTQRLAGITDTQYF.

The rearrangement joins TRBV7-9 to TRBJ2-5; D uncertain. CDR3 length: 13 amino acids. Germline lookup yields CDR1 SEHNR and CDR2 FQNEAQ (reference sequence). V was pared by 3 bases and J by 3 bases, with 8 bases between. The CDR3 nucleotides are TGTGCCAGCAGCTTCCTTCGGGAAGAGACCCAGTACTTC. Encoded protein: CASSFLREETQYF.

The chain couples TRBV5-1 to TRBJ2-3, with a tentative D call TRBD2 (6 bases). The length of the CDR3 is 16 residues. From germline, CDR1 is SGHRS and CDR2 YFSETQ. The V gene lost 5 bases and the J gene lost 2 bases, with 18 bases spanning the gap. The CDR3 DNA reads TGCGCCAGCAGGAGGCAGGTTGCGGGGCCCACAGATACGCAGTATTTT. Amino acids: CASRRQVAGPTDTQYF. Supplemented by reference TRBV5-1 and TRBJ2-3, the full variable domain reads KAGVTQTPRYLIKTRGQQVTLSCSPISGHRSVSWYQQTPGQGLQFLFEYFSETQRNKGNFPGRFSGRQFSNSRSEMNVSTLELGDSALYLCASRRQVAGPTDTQYFGPGTRLTVL.

This chain connects TRBV2 to TRBJ2-2; maybe TRBD1 (6 bases). V gave up 2 bases and J gave up 3 bases, with 19 bases separating them. The CDR3 extends over 18 amino acids. Germline lookup yields CDR1 SNHLY and CDR2 FYNNEI. CDR3 loop: CASSERTATPSYTGELFF. Written as DNA, the CDR3 is TGTGCCAGCAGTGAAAGGACAGCCACCCCTTCTTACACCGGGGAGCTGTTTTTT.

The V gene is TRBV11-2, the J gene TRBJ1-4, with D tentatively TRBD1 (5 bases). The CDR3 consists of 14 residues. Germline lookup yields CDR1 SGHAT and CDR2 FQNNGV. Between the trimmed V and J ends, which lost 5 bases and 1 base, there was a span of 8 bases. CDR3 nucleotide sequence: TGTGCCAGCAGCCTAGGGGTAACTAATGAAAAACTGTTTTTT. Protein product: CASSLGVTNEKLFF.

The chain has TRBV9 and TRBJ1-1; 7 bases map to TRBD1. The CDR3 covers 16 residues. The germline V gene encodes CDR1 SGDLS and CDR2 YYNGEE. With V trimmed by 3 bases and J by 5 bases, 13 bases remained unmatched. CDR3 amino acids: CASSALQGTGGTEAFF. The CDR3 DNA is TGTGCCAGCAGCGCCTTACAGGGGACGGGGGGAACTGAAGCTTTCTTT. The full variable domain, rest sourced from reference TRBV9 and TRBJ1-1, is DSGVTQTPKHLITATGQRVTLRCSPRSGDLSVYWYQQSLDQGLQFLIQYYNGEERAKGNILERFSAQQFPDLHSELNLSSLELGDSALYFCASSALQGTGGTEAFFGQGTRLTVV.

The gene calls are TRBV5-4 and TRBJ2-7, with D perhaps matching TRBD2 (6 bases). Germline V lookup: CDR1 SGHNT, CDR2 YYREEE (reference sequence). This CDR3 has 15 residues. Trimming stripped 3 bases from V and 6 bases from J, with 19 bases between. DNA for the CDR3: TGTGCCAGCAGCTGGGCGGGGATTGGGGTAGGCGAGCAGTACTTC. Residues: CASSWAGIGVGEQYF.

The chain uses TRBV6-5 and TRBJ2-3; D perhaps matches TRBD1 (5 bases). The CDR3 runs 11 residues. Deletions cut 8 bases from V and 5 bases from J, with 8 bases between. Germline values: CDR1 MNHEY, CDR2 SVGAGI. The CDR3: CASVGVDTQYF. The DNA for the CDR3 is TGTGCCAGCGTAGGGGTAGATACGCAGTATTTT.

The chain has TRBV9 and TRBJ2-7; 10 nucleotides match TRBD2. Germline V gene lookup returns CDR1 SGDLS and CDR2 YYNGEE. V trimming: 1 base; J trimming: 3 bases; junction bases outside the gene matches: 4. The CDR3 loop spans 15 amino acids. CDR3 amino acids: CASSVSVAGGYEQYF. As DNA, the CDR3 is TGTGCCAGCAGCGTATCCGTAGCGGGGGGCTACGAGCAGTACTTC.

This clone was observed a handful of times. The V and J genes are TRBV9 and TRBJ1-6; no clear D gene. Germline CDR1 and CDR2: SGDLS and YYNGEE. V was trimmed by 0 bases and J by 6 bases, leaving 10 bases between them. There are 15 residues in the CDR3. CDR3 region: CASSVEQFGNSPLHF. In DNA, the CDR3 is TGTGCCAGCAGCGTAGAACAGTTCGGTAATTCACCCCTCCACTTT. Based on the CDR3 plus reference TRBV9 and TRBJ1-6, the full variable domain is DSGVTQTPKHLITATGQRVTLRCSPRSGDLSVYWYQQSLDQGLQFLIQYYNGEERAKGNILERFSAQQFPDLHSELNLSSLELGDSALYFCASSVEQFGNSPLHFGNGTRLTVT.

In DNA form, the CDR3 reads TGCAGCGTTGAACTAGCGGGAGCGACGGAGACCCAGTACTTC. Its translation: CSVELAGATETQYF. The rearrangement uses TRBV29-1 and TRBJ2-5; 10 nucleotides match TRBD2. Germline V lookup: CDR1 SQVTM, CDR2 ANQGSEA. V lost 2 bases, J lost 5 bases, and 5 bases stayed unmatched. The CDR3 loop spans 14 amino acids.

This chain connects TRBV5-6 to TRBJ1-1, with D possibly TRBD1 on 5 matching bases. CDR1 is SGHDT, CDR2 YYEEEE, per germline. The CDR3 loop spans 13 amino acids. The V end was cut by 0 bases, the J end by 9 bases, with 12 bases between. In DNA, the CDR3 is TGTGCCAGCAGCTTGGCCGGGACGGAGAAAGCTTTCTTT. Translation: CASSLAGTEKAFF.

The gene calls are TRBV20-1 and TRBJ2-1, with D hard to call. This CDR3 is built from 11 residues. V was cut by 5 bases and J by 7 bases, with 9 bases left in between. The germline V gene has CDR1 DFQATT and CDR2 SNEGSKA (reference sequence). Written as DNA, the CDR3 is TGCAGTGCTTTGAGACGGAATGAGCAGTTCTTC. Translation: CSALRRNEQFF.

This clone was counted only a few times. The CDR3 nucleotides read TGTGCCACCAGCAGGGACAGGGGGCTTAACGGGGAGCTGTTTTTT. This gives the protein CATSRDRGLNGELFF. J is TRBJ2-2 and V is TRBV15; 11 bases line up with TRBD1. The V segment lost 3 bases and the J segment 7 bases; nucleotides outside the gene matches: 4. CDR1 is LNHNV and CDR2 is YYDKDF in the germline V gene (reference sequence). This CDR3 contains 15 residues.

The rearrangement links TRBV5-1 to TRBJ2-3, with a tentative D call TRBD1 (6 bases). The length of the CDR3 is 15 residues. Germline-derived CDR1 and CDR2 are SGHRS and YFSETQ. Trimming stripped 3 bases from V and 6 bases from J, with 17 bases between. CDR3 sequence: CASSWGHPAWDTQYF. CDR3 nucleotides: TGCGCCAGCAGCTGGGGACATCCTGCATGGGATACGCAGTATTTT.

The chain employs TRBV7-2 and TRBJ1-2; D is unresolved. Per the germline V gene, CDR1 is SGHTA and CDR2 is FQGNSA. The length of the CDR3 is 13 residues. Trimming pared 7 bases from V and 0 bases from J, leaving 9 bases between. CDR3 nucleotide sequence: TGTGCCAGCACGGAACTTGCTAACTATGGCTACACCTTC. It translates to CASTELANYGYTF.

This clone was picked up a small number of times. The chain joins TRBV27 to TRBJ2-7; perhaps TRBD1 as D (6 bases). V shed 0 bases and J shed 7 bases, with 10 bases lying between them. The CDR3 is 13 amino acids. From germline, CDR1 is MNHEY and CDR2 SMNVEV (reference sequence). This chain's CDR3 is CASSLSRQAEQYF. Written as DNA, the CDR3 is TGTGCCAGCAGTTTATCCCGACAGGCAGAGCAGTACTTC.

The chain combines TRBV2 with TRBJ2-1, with 8 nucleotides matching TRBD1. Germline lookup yields CDR1 SNHLY and CDR2 FYNNEI. The CDR3 has 16 residues. Trimming cost V 4 bases and J 0 bases; bases outside gene matches: 5. The CDR3 is CASSALTGGSYNEQFF. The CDR3 region has the DNA TGTGCCAGCAGTGCCTTAACAGGGGGCTCCTACAATGAGCAGTTCTTC.

The rearrangement uses TRBV18 and TRBJ2-2; 13 bases are shared with TRBD2. This CDR3 has 17 residues. Trimming took 7 bases from V and 3 from J; bases not matched to a gene: 8. Germline CDR1 is KGHSH and CDR2 is LQKENI. CDR3 in amino acids: CASFSTSGRMDTGELFF. The CDR3 coding sequence is TGTGCCAGCTTCTCGACTAGCGGGAGGATGGACACCGGGGAGCTGTTTTTT.

This chain links TRBV25-1 with TRBJ1-6; D gene ambiguous. V was clipped by 5 bases and J by 9 bases, with 14 bases between them. CDR1 and CDR2 (germline): MGHDK, SYGVNS. This CDR3 spans 14 amino acids. CDR3 protein: CASSLTNSGSPLHF. Here the CDR3 DNA reads TGTGCCAGCAGTTTGACTAATTCTGGTTCACCCCTCCACTTT.

This chain links TRBV11-2 with TRBJ1-4; D is uncertain. V dropped 1 base and J dropped 4 bases, with 7 bases sitting between them. There are 14 residues in the CDR3. Germline lookup yields CDR1 SGHAT and CDR2 FQNNGV. The CDR3 protein is CASSLGWSNEKLFF. CDR3 bases: TGTGCCAGCAGCTTAGGGTGGAGTAATGAAAAACTGTTTTTT.

The chain couples TRBV7-3 to TRBJ2-2; D perhaps matches TRBD2 (6 bases). The V and J ends lost 5 bases and 4 bases respectively, with 11 bases between them. Germline CDR1 is SGHTA and CDR2 is FQGTGA. The CDR3 has 14 residues. CDR3 region: CASSPPGATGELFF. As DNA, the CDR3 is TGTGCCAGCAGCCCCCCGGGAGCCACCGGGGAGCTGTTTTTT. Looking up the rest from reference TRBV7-3 and TRBJ2-2 gives the full variable domain: GAGVSQTPSNKVTEKGKYVELRCDPISGHTALYWYRQSLGQGPEFLIYFQGTGAADDSGLPNDRFFAVRPEGSVSTLKIQRTERGDSAVYLCASSPPGATGELFFGEGSRLTVL.

The J gene is TRBJ1-3, the V gene TRBV5-1, with TRBD1 identical over 8 bases. The CDR3 covers 14 residues. The junction had 4 bases not matched to a gene; V was cut back by 0 bases and J by 8 bases. CDR1 and CDR2 (germline): SGHRS, YFSETQ. The CDR3 is CASSLGQTGDTIYF. The CDR3 nucleotides read TGCGCCAGCAGCTTGGGCCAGACAGGGGACACCATATATTTT.

The chain couples TRBV2 to TRBJ2-2, with unresolved D. The CDR3 contains 11 residues. CDR1 SNHLY and CDR2 FYNNEI come from the germline V gene. V was clipped by 5 bases and J by 6 bases, with 4 bases between them. This CDR3 is CASSLPGELFF. The CDR3 nucleotides are TGTGCCAGCAGTCTCCCCGGGGAGCTGTTTTTT.